These T cell receptor beta chains were read from a single sample in a study of OX40 agonist ivuxolimab in advanced cancers. Sequencing used immunoSEQ multiplex PCR; TCRdb keeps in-frame clones, though not all of them. The data contain approximately 84,000 clones, roughly nine tenths of them singletons. The sequences come from CD4+ or CD8+ T cells sorted from blood, collected in a trial of the OX40 agonist ivuxolimab. The receptors originated from an adult with an advanced solid tumor such as melanoma, head and neck, liver or kidney cancer. Each CDR3 is given with its conserved first and last residue. A D gene is named only where the DNA matches it firmly. Only some rows state a clone size, as once, few, many or a class for expanded clones.

clone_size	v_call	j_call	d_call	cdr3_nt	cdr3_aa
NA	TRBV4-1	TRBJ1-2	NA	TGCGCCAGCAGCCGAAGTCAGACTACAGGGTCGGTAGTCTATGGCTACACCTTC	CASSRSQTTGSVVYGYTF
NA	TRBV25-1	TRBJ1-4	NA	TGTGCCAGCAGTGACAGGGGTAATGAAAAACTGTTTTTT	CASSDRGNEKLFF
NA	TRBV5-5	TRBJ1-5	TRBD1	TGTGCCAGCAGCCAAACAGGGGGCTTGGGGCCCCAGCATTTT	CASSQTGGLGPQHF
NA	TRBV7-2	TRBJ1-1	NA	TGTGCCAGCGGTTCTTGGGGTGACACTGAAGCTTTCTTT	CASGSWGDTEAFF
NA	TRBV5-4	TRBJ2-1	NA	TGTGCCAGCAGCTCCTTTACGGTGCGCGAGCAGTTCTTC	CASSSFTVREQFF
few	TRBV2	TRBJ1-1	TRBD1	TGTGCCAGCAGAGTGACAGGGGGCACTGAAGCTTTCTTT	CASRVTGGTEAFF
once	TRBV10-3	TRBJ1-1	TRBD1	TGTGCCATCAGTGCCGGACAGGGGAACACTGAAGCTTTCTTT	CAISAGQGNTEAFF
NA	TRBV5-1	TRBJ1-1	NA	TGCGCCAGCAGCAGCCGAGCCCGGGGCACTGAAGCTTTCTTT	CASSSRARGTEAFF
NA	TRBV13	TRBJ2-3	TRBD2	TGTGCCAGCAGCTCGGGGACTAGCGGGAGCACAGATACGCAGTATTTT	CASSSGTSGSTDTQYF
NA	TRBV7-9	TRBJ2-2	NA	TGTGCCAGCAGCCTGGGGAACGCGAACACCGGGGAGCTGTTTTTT	CASSLGNANTGELFF
NA	TRBV27	TRBJ2-1	NA	TGTGCCAGCAGTCCGCTAGAGTCGACCAATGAGCAGTTCTTC	CASSPLESTNEQFF
NA	TRBV10-2	TRBJ1-4	NA	TGCGCCAGCAGGGGGGAAGAAAAACTGTTTTTT	CASRGEEKLFF
NA	TRBV6-4	TRBJ2-1	NA	TGTGCCAGCAGTCTGGGGTTTGGAAATGAGCAGTTCTTC	CASSLGFGNEQFF
once	TRBV11-2	TRBJ2-7	TRBD1	TGTGCCAGCAGCTTGGACAGGGCGAGGGAGCAGTACTTC	CASSLDRAREQYF
NA	TRBV7-3	TRBJ2-3	TRBD1	TGTGCCAGCAGTCCGGGACAGAGCACAGATACGCAGTATTTT	CASSPGQSTDTQYF
NA	TRBV19	TRBJ1-2	TRBD1	TGTGCCAGTACGGACAGGCCCCAGATCGGCTATGGCTACACCTTC	CASTDRPQIGYGYTF
NA	TRBV7-8	TRBJ1-5	NA	TGTGCCAGCAGCGGGGCCGGCGGGGAAAATCAGCCCCAGCATTTT	CASSGAGGENQPQHF
NA	TRBV7-9	TRBJ1-3	TRBD1	TGTGCCAGCAGCCCGAGAGGACAGGGGATCTTTGGAAACACCATATATTTT	CASSPRGQGIFGNTIYF
NA	TRBV10-2	TRBJ2-3	TRBD2	TGCGCCAGCAGCCCCGCGGGGGGGCAGAGAGATACGCAGTATTTT	CASSPAGGQRDTQYF
NA	TRBV7-3	TRBJ2-1	TRBD1	TGTGCCAGCAGCTCACAGGGGGCAGTGGATGAGCAGTTCTTC	CASSSQGAVDEQFF
NA	TRBV19	TRBJ1-1	NA	TGTGCCAGTAGTTCCCGGCAGAGGCGGGGATGGAACACTGAAGCTTTCTTT	CASSSRQRRGWNTEAFF
NA	TRBV10-3	TRBJ1-2	NA	TGTGCCATCAGCGGGGGGGCCCGGATTGGCTACACCTTC	CAISGGARIGYTF
NA	TRBV7-9	TRBJ1-4	NA	TGTGCCAGCAGCTTAAGGGAAAAACTGTTTTTT	CASSLREKLFF
NA	TRBV7-9	TRBJ2-3	TRBD1	TGTGCCAGCAGCGATGGACAGGGGGCATCAGATACGCAGTATTTT	CASSDGQGASDTQYF
NA	TRBV23-1	TRBJ2-3	NA	TGCGCCAGCAGTCAATCTAACCTAGGGACTCCTAGCACAGATACGCAGTATTTT	CASSQSNLGTPSTDTQYF
NA	TRBV6-1	TRBJ1-1	NA	TGTGCCAGTGGCCAGTTGACTGCCTCCACTGAAGCTTTCTTT	CASGQLTASTEAFF
NA	TRBV2	TRBJ2-3	TRBD2	TGTGCCAGCAGTCCGAGGGTAGCGGGAACAGATACGCAGTATTTT	CASSPRVAGTDTQYF
NA	TRBV7-9	TRBJ1-1	NA	TGTGCCAGCAGCTTCGTGGACACTGAAGCTTTCTTT	CASSFVDTEAFF
once	TRBV4-3	TRBJ2-7	NA	TGCGCCAGCAGTCCATCGTTGATCTACGAGCAGTACTTC	CASSPSLIYEQYF
NA	TRBV19	TRBJ2-6	NA	TGTGCCAGTAGTCCCTTGGGAGGGGGCCGAGGGGCCAACGTCCTGACTTTC	CASSPLGGGRGANVLTF
NA	TRBV18	TRBJ1-4	NA	TGTGCCAGCTCACCGGGGACCGCTGGCATTAATGAAAAACTGTTTTTT	CASSPGTAGINEKLFF
NA	TRBV11-2	TRBJ2-7	TRBD1	TGTGCCAGCAGCCCCCGGGACAGGGGGTACGAGCAGTACTTC	CASSPRDRGYEQYF
NA	TRBV21-1	TRBJ1-6	NA	TGTGCCAGCATGGACAGGGGGAATCCGGCCCTCCACTTT	CASMDRGNPALHF
NA	TRBV5-1	TRBJ2-2	TRBD2	TGCGCCAGCAGCTTTGGGACTACCAGGCCCGGGGAGCTGTTTTTT	CASSFGTTRPGELFF
NA	TRBV7-3	TRBJ2-5	TRBD2	TGTGCCAGCAGCTCGGGACTAGCGGGCGAGACCCAGTACTTC	CASSSGLAGETQYF
NA	TRBV4-1	TRBJ2-7	NA	TGCGCCAGCAGCCCCGGGAGAGGGCTTCCAACCTACGAGCAGTACTTC	CASSPGRGLPTYEQYF
few	TRBV7-2	TRBJ2-1	NA	TGTGCCAGCAGATCTAGGGGAAATGAGCAGTTCTTC	CASRSRGNEQFF
once	TRBV6-6	TRBJ2-7	NA	TGTGCCAGCAGCCCCCACAGTTACGAGCAGTACTTC	CASSPHSYEQYF
NA	TRBV9	TRBJ2-5	NA	TGTGCCAGCAGCGTAACCCAGGGAGAGACCCAGTACTTC	CASSVTQGETQYF
NA	TRBV18	TRBJ2-2	NA	TGTGCCAGCTCCCAAACCAGGGGCACCGGGGAGCTGTTTTTT	CASSQTRGTGELFF
NA	TRBV10-3	TRBJ1-2	NA	TGTGCCATCAGGGAGGACCGACAGGAAATGGGACCATATGGCTACACCTTC	CAIREDRQEMGPYGYTF
NA	TRBV6-5	TRBJ1-1	NA	TGTGCCAGCAGTTACGAGTGGCGAGGCACTGAAGCTTTCTTT	CASSYEWRGTEAFF
NA	TRBV2	TRBJ1-2	TRBD1	TGTGCCAGCAGCCAAGACAGGGGTGGCTATGGCTACACCTTC	CASSQDRGGYGYTF
NA	TRBV19	TRBJ2-2	TRBD2	TGTGCCAGTAGTATGACTAGCGGGGTGACCGGGGAGCTGTTTTTT	CASSMTSGVTGELFF
NA	TRBV6-5	TRBJ1-1	NA	TGTGCCAGCAGACCTTTCCAAGCTGGCGGCACTGAAGCTTTCTTT	CASRPFQAGGTEAFF